A single T cell receptor beta chain is shown here with its context. This entry belongs to a study of blood T cell repertoires in COVID-19. Study details: Acute and convalescent COVID-19 samples came from the United States, Italy and Spain. PBMCs, B-cell-depleted T cells, or T cells provided the cDNA or gDNA that made up the material.

Per the germline V gene, CDR1 is LNHDA and CDR2 is SQIVND (reference sequence). V was pared by 8 bases and J by 2 bases, with 15 bases between. The CDR3 runs 15 residues. Original processing notes: Reference gene primer amplification in the assay estimated nucleated cell counts. Here immunoSEQ multiplex PCR was the method, and the copy in TCRdb shows in-frame clones only, minus some. The V and J calls and clone size are taken from that table; D and trimming were inferred from the DNA. The table includes roughly 100,000 clones, around 84% detected once. The sequence came from a human donor in a cohort sampled during active COVID-19. This rearrangement joins TRBV19 to TRBJ2-2; tentative D call: TRBD1 (5 bases). Sequencing was carried out using peripheral blood. CDR3 nucleotides: TGTGCCAGTTCTAGGGGCATAGCTAACACCGGGGAGCTGTTTTTT. It codes for CASSRGIANTGELFF. Combining the CDR3 with reference TRBV19 and TRBJ2-2 gives the whole variable domain DGGITQSPKYLFRKEGQNVTLSCEQNLNHDAMYWYRQDPGQGLRLIYYSQIVNDFQKGDIAEGYSVSREKKESFPLTVTSAQKNPTAFYLCASSRGIANTGELFFGEGSRLTVL.